This TCR beta chain was recovered during a study of T cells in Graves' hyperthyroidism and ophthalmopathy. Study findings and constraints: Among thyroid clonotypes expanded above 0.001, most also appeared in blood.

At least ten counts were recorded for this clonotype. The antigen is unknown. TCR beta CDR3 regions were amplified from RNA transcripts. Carried out on the TCR CDR3, a first-round RT-PCR used the HTBI primer set. TCRdb re-derived calls from the multiplex PCR reads in MiXCR, one entry per CDR3 protein. The sample holds approximately 610,000 distinct CDR3 sequences, roughly 14% seen once. Sequencing was carried out using blood. This sequence was found in a woman aged 40 to 55 with Graves' ophthalmopathy.

As DNA, the CDR3 is TGTGCCAGCAGTCCGGGGCTAGCGGGGTTTTACGAGCAGTACTTC. Translation gives CASSPGLAGFYEQYF. The J gene is TRBJ2-7, the V gene TRBV6-2 or TRBV6-3; TRBD2 matches 9 bases. This CDR3 comprises 15 residues. The germline gives CDR1 MNHEY, CDR2 SVGEGT. V lost 5 bases, J lost 4 bases, and 9 bases stayed unmatched.